This T cell receptor beta chain is from a study of blood T cell repertoires in COVID-19. Study at large: Donors in the United States, Italy and Spain gave samples during acute or convalescent COVID-19.

The CDR3 runs 14 residues. Study members were between about 18 and 89 years old and lived in 24 US regions. Cohorts were assigned according to the clinical history that participants reported. Per the original methods: It was from reference gene primer amplification that nucleated cell counts were estimated. Using immunoSEQ multiplex PCR, the repertoire was profiled, and TCRdb retains in-frame clones only, with some absent. The D gene and trimming were derived from the DNA, and the V and J assignments and clone size from that table. In the table there are some 200,000 clones, 80% to 90% of which are singletons.

The chain joins TRBV21-1 to TRBJ1-2. TRBV21-1 is a listed pseudogene. The sequence came from a woman in her fifties or sixties in a cohort exposed to, infected with or recovered from COVID-19 (not recorded which). Sequencing used PBMCs or T cells enriched from blood (not recorded which). This chain's CDR3 is CASSKGGTYYGYTF. In nucleotides, the CDR3 is TGTGCCAGCAGCAAAGGGGGGACTTACTATGGCTACACCTTC.